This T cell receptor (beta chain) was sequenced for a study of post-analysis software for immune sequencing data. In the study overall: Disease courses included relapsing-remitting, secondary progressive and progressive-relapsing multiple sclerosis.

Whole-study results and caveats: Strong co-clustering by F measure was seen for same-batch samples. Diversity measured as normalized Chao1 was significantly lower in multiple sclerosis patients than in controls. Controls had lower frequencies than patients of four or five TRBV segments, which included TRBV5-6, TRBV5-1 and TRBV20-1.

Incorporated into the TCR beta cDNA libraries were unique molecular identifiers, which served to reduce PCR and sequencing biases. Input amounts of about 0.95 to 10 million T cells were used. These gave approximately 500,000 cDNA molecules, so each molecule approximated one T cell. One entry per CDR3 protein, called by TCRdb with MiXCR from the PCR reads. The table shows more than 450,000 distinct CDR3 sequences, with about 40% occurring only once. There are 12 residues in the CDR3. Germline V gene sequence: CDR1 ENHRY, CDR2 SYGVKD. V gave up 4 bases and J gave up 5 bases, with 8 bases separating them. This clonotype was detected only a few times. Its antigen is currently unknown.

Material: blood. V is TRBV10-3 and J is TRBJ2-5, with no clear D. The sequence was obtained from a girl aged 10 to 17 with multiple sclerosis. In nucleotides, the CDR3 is TGTGCCATCAGTGTCTCCGGGGAGACCCAGTACTTC. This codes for CAISVSGETQYF.